This passage covers 3 T cell receptor beta chains from one sample sequenced in a study of CD8 T cells in ankylosing spondylitis. TCRdb recomputed calls from the 5' RACE reads with MiXCR, one row per CDR3 protein. The table lists around 150,000 distinct CDR3 sequences, 15% to 20% of them singletons, with roughly 8% in the top ten. The sequencing sample was made of blood, either unsorted or a sorted T cell fraction (not recorded which). The receptors stem from a male donor with ankylosing spondylitis or in good health (not recorded which).

This clonotype was observed a few times. The rearrangement links TRBV3-1 to TRBJ2-7; 9 bases fit TRBD2. J was trimmed by 0 bases and V by 2 bases; bases with no gene match: 5. There are 16 residues in the CDR3. Germline-derived CDR1 and CDR2 are LGHDT and YNNKEL (reference sequence). The chain's CDR3 is CASSQLKAGGSYEQYF. CDR3 coding DNA: TGTGCCAGCAGCCAATTGAAAGCGGGAGGCTCCTACGAGCAGTACTTC.

V is TRBV6-1 and J is TRBJ2-2; 7 positions match TRBD1. The CDR3 consists of 16 residues. Germline V gene data show CDR1 as MNHNS and CDR2 as SASEGT. After removal of 6 bases from V and 6 bases from J, the junction contained 13 bases not matched to a gene. The CDR3 sequence is CASRRQGSSKAGELFF. DNA of the CDR3: TGTGCCAGCAGACGACAGGGCTCTTCTAAGGCCGGGGAGCTGTTTTTT.

V and J are TRBV29-1 and TRBJ1-4; 10 bases agree with TRBD1. The ends lost 4 bases at V and 6 bases at J; junction bases unmatched: 2. CDR1 and CDR2 from the germline V gene are SQVTM and ANQGSEA. There are 13 residues in the CDR3. DNA of the CDR3: TGCAGCGTTGGTGGGACAGGGGATGAAAAACTGTTTTTT. This codes for CSVGGTGDEKLFF.